This T cell receptor (beta chain) was sequenced in a study of blood T cell repertoires in COVID-19 (dated by TCRdb to between 2020 and 2021). Looking at the study overall: Collaborator samples came from the United States, Italy and Spain and covered acute and convalescent phases of COVID-19. The material from the prospective study consisted of cDNA or gDNA derived from T cells, B-cell-depleted T cells, or PBMCs. HLA class I and class II types, where available, came from metadata supplied by the sample provider rather than from assay-based typing. The repertoires were released in a freely available public database meant as a resource for research on the immune response to SARS-CoV-2. The sample metadata nearly always contained a de-identified subject ID, COVID-19 status, age in years and sex. Subjects who had been exposed to COVID-19, were actively infected with it, or had recovered from it provided the deeply sampled blood TCRbeta repertoires that made up the dataset. Samples were obtained from the ongoing ImmuneRACE study (first 160 participants) and from 1,000 to 1,500 subjects provided by 6 global collaborators.

The paper as a whole reports these results and caveats: How much clinical and demographic metadata was included differed by source and by participant, and the metadata was provided uncurated.

The immunoSEQ Assay, a bias-controlled multiplex PCR, was used to amplify TCRbeta CDR3 regions from genomic DNA. In the paper's pipeline: The number of nucleated cells in each sample was estimated from the amplification of reference gene primers within the assay. Sequence reads were collapsed and filtered to measure the absolute abundance of every unique TCRbeta CDR3 rearrangement. Productive Simpson clonality was computed per sample as the square root of Simpson's diversity index over productive rearrangements. As stored in TCRdb, this immuneACCESS dataset retains in-frame rearrangements with V and J assigned. A fraction of the clones does not appear; measured against another copy, unresolved V genes explain less than half of the discrepancy, and the remainder lacks a known reason. From that table come the V and J calls and clone size; the DNA was used to work out D and trimming. This sample comprises more than 50,000 clones, 80% to 95% of them detected only once. Of the sample, roughly 15% is held by the ten largest clones.

In the case of this clone: What antigen it recognizes has not been identified. Base-call qualities are not available, and no considerably larger clone is one nucleotide away.

Whole blood was collected in K2EDTA tubes by collaborating institutions according to the institutions' own protocols. Collaborator samples were shipped for TCRbeta analysis as frozen whole blood, isolated PBMCs, or DNA extracted from either sample type. What was sequenced was peripheral blood. This clonotype was sampled from a man at least 80 years old with acute or convalescent COVID-19.

The CDR3 reads CASSQTQGVGYGYTF. The bases are TGTGCCAGCAGCCAAACTCAGGGGGTAGGCTATGGCTACACCTTC. The sequence is built from TRBV3-1 (or the pseudogene TRBV3-2) and TRBJ1-2; 7 nucleotides in the junction match TRBD1. Reading the germline V gene (reference sequence) gives CDR1 LGHDT and CDR2 YNNKEL. The junction shows trimming of 2 bases on V and 4 bases on J, and the gene matches do not reach 7 bases of it. Its CDR3 holds 15 amino acids, cysteine through phenylalanine. The only DNA kept is the CDR3, 45 bases in frame from the first base.